The 8 T cell receptor beta chains in this list originate from one sample, sequenced in a study of T cells expressing NK-cell markers. TCRdb reprocessed the 5' RACE reads, with one entry per CDR3 protein and no DNA. This repertoire comprises some 390,000 distinct CDR3 sequences; its ten largest clones make up 9.5% to 12%. The sequencing sample was made of blood T cells: a sorted CD56 or NKG2C T cell subset, CD4+ or CD8+ T cells, or bulk PBMC T cells (not recorded which). These receptors were obtained from a woman between 50 and 59 years old in good health.

The chain uses TRBV20-1 and TRBJ2-7; absent DNA, TCRdb's TRBD1 call cannot be checked. Looked up from germline, CDR1 is DFQATT and CDR2 is SNEGSKA (reference sequence). CDR3 length equals 14 residues. This CDR3 is CSASSGTGGIEQYF.

The V call is TRBV4-1, the J call TRBJ1-5; the TCRdb call, TRBD1, lacks DNA for checking. Germline values: CDR1 MGHRA, CDR2 YSYEKL. The CDR3 spans 15 residues. CDR3 residues: CASSLGDRDQQPQHF.

The rearrangement uses TRBV14 and TRBJ2-1; TCRdb outputs TRBD1, but without DNA this stays unchecked. The CDR3 is made up of 14 amino acids. The V gene's germline CDR1 is SGHDN and CDR2 FVKESK. CDR3 sequence: CASSHPGGGRVKFF.

The chain recombines TRBV4-1 with TRBJ2-7; TCRdb's D gene call, TRBD1, goes unchecked for lack of DNA. This CDR3 has 15 amino acids. Per germline, CDR1 MGHRA and CDR2 YSYEKL. The CDR3 is CASSQVGQGMGEQYF.

The rearrangement joins TRBV9 to TRBJ2-3; the TCRdb D gene call, TRBD2, has no DNA to confirm it. This CDR3 has 16 residues. Germline V gene data show CDR1 as SGDLS and CDR2 as YYNGEE. The CDR3 is CASSGRSGSHTDTQYF.

The chain has TRBV12-3 or TRBV12-4 and TRBJ2-3; absent DNA, TCRdb's TRBD2 call cannot be checked. The CDR3 loop spans 17 amino acids. CDR3 region: CASSPFSLGGLTDTQYF.

The rearrangement links TRBV2 to TRBJ1-6; TCRdb picks TRBD1, but there is no DNA to check that call. The V gene's germline CDR1 is SNHLY and CDR2 FYNNEI. The CDR3 contains 14 residues. CDR3 protein: CASSTGHRNSPLHF.

This chain joins TRBV11-2 and TRBJ2-1; TCRdb indicates TRBD2, and absent DNA this call remains unverified. Germline CDR1 is SGHAT and CDR2 is FQNNGV. The CDR3 loop spans 14 amino acids. CDR3 region: CASRMTSGRGEQFF.